The entry that follows covers one T cell receptor beta chain sequence. This sample is part of a study of blood T cell repertoires in COVID-19. Turning to the study itself: The origin of the acute and convalescent COVID-19 samples was the United States, Italy and Spain. In each case, the material was cDNA or gDNA derived from T cells, B-cell-depleted T cells, or PBMCs.

The CDR3 spans 13 residues. The germline V gene has CDR1 SQVTM and CDR2 ANQGSEA. The J segment lost 5 bases and the V segment lost 8 bases, leaving 8 bases of the junction unmatched. In the original processing: By means of reference gene primer amplification, nucleated cell counts were estimated. Clones were sequenced by immunoSEQ multiplex PCR, and TCRdb holds only the in-frame ones, with some missing. That table supplies the V and J calls and clone size; D and trimming were determined from the DNA. Among 150,000 to 200,000 clones listed, around 86% were seen once. This chain joins TRBV29-1 and TRBJ2-5, with 10 bases matching TRBD2. The sequence derives from a man aged 55 to 70 with acute or convalescent COVID-19. The sample taken for sequencing was peripheral blood. CDR3 sequence reads: CSTVAGGWETQYF. CDR3 DNA sequence: TGCAGCACAGTAGCGGGAGGCTGGGAGACCCAGTACTTC. Full variable domain (outside the CDR3, taken from reference TRBV29-1 and TRBJ2-5): SAVISQKPSRDICQRGTSLTIQCQVDSQVTMMFWYRQQPGQSLTLIATANQGSEATYESGFVIDKFPISRPNLTFSTLTVSNMSPEDSSIYLCSTVAGGWETQYFGPGTRLLVL.